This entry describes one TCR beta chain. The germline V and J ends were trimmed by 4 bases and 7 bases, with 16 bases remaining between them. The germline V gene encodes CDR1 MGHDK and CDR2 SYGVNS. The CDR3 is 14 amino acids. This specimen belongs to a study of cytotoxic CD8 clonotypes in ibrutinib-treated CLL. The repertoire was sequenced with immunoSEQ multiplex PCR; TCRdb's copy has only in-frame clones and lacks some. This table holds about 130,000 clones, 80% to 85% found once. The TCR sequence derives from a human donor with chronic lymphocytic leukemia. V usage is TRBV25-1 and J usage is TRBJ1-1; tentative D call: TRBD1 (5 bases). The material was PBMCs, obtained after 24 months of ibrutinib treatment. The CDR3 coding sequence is TGTGCCAGCAGTGGGGATCTAGGGACCAGTGAAGCTTTCTTT. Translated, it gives CASSGDLGTSEAFF.